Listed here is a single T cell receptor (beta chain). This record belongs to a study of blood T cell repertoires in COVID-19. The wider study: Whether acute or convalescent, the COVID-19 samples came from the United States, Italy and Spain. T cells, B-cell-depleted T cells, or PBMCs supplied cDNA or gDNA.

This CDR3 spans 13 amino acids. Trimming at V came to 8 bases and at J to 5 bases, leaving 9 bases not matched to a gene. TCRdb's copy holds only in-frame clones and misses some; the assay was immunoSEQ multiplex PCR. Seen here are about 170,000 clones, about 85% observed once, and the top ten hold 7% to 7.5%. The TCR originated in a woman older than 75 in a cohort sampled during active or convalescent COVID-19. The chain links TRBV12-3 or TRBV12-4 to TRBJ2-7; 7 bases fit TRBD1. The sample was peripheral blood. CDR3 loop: CASGTGTDNEQYF. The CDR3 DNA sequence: TGTGCCAGCGGAACAGGGACAGACAACGAGCAGTACTTC.